This note documents a single T cell receptor (beta chain) sequence. Its cognate antigen is unknown. Deletions cut 3 bases from V and 0 bases from J, with 16 bases between. Germline assignment: CDR1 SGDLS and CDR2 YYNGEE. The CDR3 covers 16 residues. The sample belongs to a study of shared clonotypes between healthy human individuals. Overall study findings and caveats: Relative to their counterparts shared across all four donors, non-shared clonotypes exhibited diminished generation probabilities. With a few donors compared, 4.5% to 6.5% of naive CD4 clonotypes were shared.

Naive-designated CD8 cells lacked CD45RO, were positively enriched for CCR7, and omitted terminally differentiated effector memory CD45RA+ cells. Some clones are missing from TCRdb's copy, which holds only in-frame ones; the method was immunoSEQ multiplex PCR. The sample has more than 2 million clones; about 95% are singletons. This chain links TRBV9 with TRBJ2-7, with a tentative D call TRBD1 (5 bases). This receptor was obtained from a young man in good health. Sequenced input: naive CD8+ T cells sorted from blood. This CDR3 is CASSAGPGFYSYEQYF. CDR3 in DNA: TGTGCCAGCAGCGCGGGCCCAGGGTTTTACTCCTACGAGCAGTACTTC.